These 10 T cell receptor beta chains share one sample of origin, sequenced in a study of tissue T cells after allogeneic stem cell transplantation (dated by TCRdb to the early 2020s). In the paper's terms, the time point label means: mouse harvest day 7 after allogeneic transplant. Mouse grafts combined 10^7 T-cell-depleted bone marrow cells with 10^6 splenic CD5+ T cells, given via tail vein injection. The receptor library was made with the immunoSEQ multiplex PCR assay. Entries here come from immuneACCESS through TCRdb and include only in-frame sequences with V and J called. Some clones fail to appear in such tables; in the studies checked, an unresolved V gene covers under half of the shortfall, and the cause of the remainder is unknown. The sample includes some 2,900 clones, with 55% observed a single time. The ten largest clones add up to around 4.5% of the sample. Sequenced material: gut tissue. The origin of the receptors is a female BALB/c mouse given C57BL/6 T cells with graft-versus-host disease after an allogeneic hematopoietic cell transplant.

In the case of this clone: Germline and genes here are mouse. Read coverage stops 1 residue before the CDR3 terminus; the germline J gene supplies the remainder. V usage is TRBV19 and J usage is TRBJ2-4; tentative D call: TRBD2 (6 bases). The V gene's germline CDR1 is FNHDT and CDR2 SITEND (reference sequence). The CDR3 spans 14 residues. V shed 5 bases and J shed 0 bases, with 10 bases lying between them. CDR3 amino acids: CASSRWGSQNTLYF. Incomplete CDR3 DNA: TGTGCCAGCAGCCGCTGGGGTAGTCAAAACACCTTGTAC.

This clone is large (0.1 to 1%) within its sample. The gene symbols are mouse symbols. With the read ending 1 residue before the CDR3 end, the germline J gene is used to fill in that end. V usage is TRBV26 and J usage is TRBJ2-7, with a tentative D call TRBD1 (7 bases). V lost 2 bases and J 7 bases, leaving 12 bases between the germline ends. CDR1 KGHPV and CDR2 FQNQEV come from the germline V gene (reference sequence). The CDR3 is 13 amino acids. The sequenced CDR3 bases are TGTGCCAGCAGTCTGGAGGGGGCGGGAGAACAGTAC. Protein product: CASSLEGAGEQY. The whole CDR3 sequence is CASSLEGAGEQYF.

Notes on this clone: Gene names are the mouse ones. The missing CDR3 end, 1 residue past where the read stops, is filled in from the germline J gene. The chain employs TRBV2 and TRBJ2-5; no clear D. The germline V gene has CDR1 LGHNA and CDR2 YSYQKL. V lost 0 bases and J lost 5, with 6 bases in between. CDR3 length equals 13 residues. This chain's CDR3 is CASSQDRGDTQYF. The sequenced part of the CDR3 DNA is TGTGCCAGCAGCCAAGATCGGGGAGACACCCAGTAC.

Comments on this clone: All gene names here are mouse names. The CDR3 is cut off 1 residue early in the read; its end comes from the germline J gene. This chain links TRBV26 with TRBJ1-3, with D uncertain. Germline CDR1 and CDR2: KGHPV and FQNQEV (reference sequence). V lost 8 bases and J lost 3, with 11 bases in between. The length of the CDR3 is 13 residues. The sequenced part of the CDR3 DNA is TGTGCCAGCGGCTTTTTCGGTGGAAATACGCTCTAT. It translates to CASGFFGGNTLY. The complete CDR3 reads CASGFFGGNTLYF.

Worth noting for this clone: The germline and genes are mouse ones. With the read ending 1 residue before the CDR3 end, the germline J gene is used to fill in that end. The same CDR3 is also encoded by other DNA sequences in this sample. The chain links TRBV26 to TRBJ2-5; 7 positions match TRBD1. V was pared by 3 bases and J by 6 bases, with 9 bases of the junction left unmatched. The CDR3 spans 15 residues. CDR1 is KGHPV, CDR2 FQNQEV, per germline (reference sequence). The sequenced part of the CDR3 DNA is TGTGCCAGCAGTCTCCCGGGAACAGGGGTTGACACCCAGTAC. Its translation is CASSLPGTGVDTQY. The entire CDR3 sequence reads CASSLPGTGVDTQYF. Full variable domain (remainder filled in from reference TRBV26 and TRBJ2-5): NSKVIQTPRYLVKGQGQKAKMRCIPEKGHPVVFWYQQNKNNEFKFLINFQNQEVLQQIDMTEKRFSAECPSNSPCSLEIQSSEAGDSALYLCASSLPGTGVDTQYFGPGTRLLVL.

A word on this clone: Gene names and germline refer to mouse. The CDR3 goes on 1 residue after the read ends, and that part is filled in from the germline J gene. V usage is TRBV3 and J usage is TRBJ2-4, with 11 bases identical to TRBD2. V gave up 4 bases and J gave up 0 bases; unmatched junction bases: 3. Germline CDR1 reads SNHLY; CDR2 reads FYNGKV (reference sequence). The CDR3 sequence is 16 residues long. CDR3 DNA (partial): TGTGCCAGCAGCTCGGGACTGGGGGCTAGTCAAAACACCTTGTAC. Its protein is CASSSGLGASQNTLY. The whole CDR3 sequence is CASSSGLGASQNTLYF.

A remark on this clone: All gene names here are mouse names. The CDR3 end falls 1 residue outside the read, so it is completed with the germline J gene. The J gene is TRBJ2-4, the V gene TRBV3; D is possibly TRBD1 (5 bases). Germline values: CDR1 SNHLY, CDR2 FYNGKV (reference sequence). The CDR3 extends over 14 amino acids. V was shortened by 5 bases and J by 0 bases, with 9 bases between the two germline ends. Here the CDR3 reads CASSLTVSQNTLYF. The sequenced part of the CDR3 DNA is TGTGCCAGCAGCCTGACAGTTAGTCAAAACACCTTGTAC.

As for this clone: All gene names here are mouse names. The CDR3 end falls 1 residue outside the read, so it is completed with the germline J gene. V usage is TRBV15 and J usage is TRBJ1-2; D gene ambiguous. Germline V lookup: CDR1 SGHND, CDR2 FRSKSL. With 3 bases removed from V and 0 bases from J, the gap between germline ends came to 11 bases. The CDR3 is 15 amino acids. CDR3 sequence: CASSFTGPANSDYTF. CDR3 DNA, as far as it was read: TGTGCCAGCAGTTTTACCGGGCCTGCAAACTCCGACTACACC.

As to this clone: The genes are named according to mouse. The sequenced fragment ends 1 residue before the CDR3 boundary, so the rest is inferred from the germline J gene. The gene calls are TRBV16 and TRBJ2-4, with 7 bases lining up with TRBD2. Germline CDR1 reads SGHSA; CDR2 reads FRNQAP. The CDR3 sequence is 13 residues long. V shed 0 bases and J 6 bases; nucleotides not matched to a gene: 0. Incomplete CDR3 DNA: TGTGCAAGCAGCTTAGATGGGGGGAACACCTTGTAC. This codes for CASSLDGGNTLY. The complete CDR3 protein is CASSLDGGNTLYF.

Note on this clone: Germline and genes: mouse. The CDR3 end is not reached by the read, which stops 1 residue before it; the germline J gene fills it in. The rearrangement joins TRBV13-3 to TRBJ2-3; 7 bases agree with TRBD2. Germline V gives CDR1 NNHDY, CDR2 SYVADS. V shed 1 base, J shed 1 base, and the junction held 6 bases outside the gene matches. CDR3 length equals 16 residues. The part of the CDR3 DNA that was read is TGTGCCAGCAGTGATTTGGGGGGTCCCCGTGCAGAAACGCTGTAT. It codes for CASSDLGGPRAETLY. The entire CDR3 is CASSDLGGPRAETLYF.